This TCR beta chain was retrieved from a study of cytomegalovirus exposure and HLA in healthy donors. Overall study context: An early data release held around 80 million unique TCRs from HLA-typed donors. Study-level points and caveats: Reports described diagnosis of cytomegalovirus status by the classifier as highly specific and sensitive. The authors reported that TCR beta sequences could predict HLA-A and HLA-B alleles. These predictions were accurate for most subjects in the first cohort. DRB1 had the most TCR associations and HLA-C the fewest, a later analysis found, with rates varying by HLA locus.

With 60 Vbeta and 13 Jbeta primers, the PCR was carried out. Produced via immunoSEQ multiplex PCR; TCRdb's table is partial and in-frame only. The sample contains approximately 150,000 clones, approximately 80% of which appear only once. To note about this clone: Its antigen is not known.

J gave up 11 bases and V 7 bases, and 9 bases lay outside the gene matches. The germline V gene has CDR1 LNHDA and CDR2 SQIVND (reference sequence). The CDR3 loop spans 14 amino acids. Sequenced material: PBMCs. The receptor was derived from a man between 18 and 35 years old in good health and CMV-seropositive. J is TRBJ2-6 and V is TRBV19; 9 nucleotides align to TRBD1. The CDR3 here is CASTPPDRGYVLTF. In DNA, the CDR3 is TGTGCCAGTACCCCGCCCGACAGGGGGTACGTCCTGACTTTC.